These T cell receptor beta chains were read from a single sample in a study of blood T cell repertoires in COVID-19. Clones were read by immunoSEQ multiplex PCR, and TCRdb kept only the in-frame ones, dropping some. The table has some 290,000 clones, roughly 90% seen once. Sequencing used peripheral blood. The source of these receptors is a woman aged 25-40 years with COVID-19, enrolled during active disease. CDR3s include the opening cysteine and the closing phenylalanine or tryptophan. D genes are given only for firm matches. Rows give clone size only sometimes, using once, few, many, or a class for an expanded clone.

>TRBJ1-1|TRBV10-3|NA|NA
TGTGCCATCAGGGCTACAGGAGCGAACACTGAAGCTTTCTTT
CAIRATGANTEAFF
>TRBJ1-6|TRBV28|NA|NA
TGTGCCAGCAGGAGGAGCGGTCCAAATTCACCCCTCCACTTT
CASRRSGPNSPLHF
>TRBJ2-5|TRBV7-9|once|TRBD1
TGTGCCAGCAGCTTACCACGGTCGACAGGGAGTAAAGAGACCCAGTACTTC
CASSLPRSTGSKETQYF
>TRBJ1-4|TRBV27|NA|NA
TGTGCCAGCAGACCAGGGTTGTTAAATGAAAAACTGTTTTTT
CASRPGLLNEKLFF
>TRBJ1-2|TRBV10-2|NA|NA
TGCGCCAGCAGTGAGCCCAGACAGGTCTGGTATGGCTACACCTTC
CASSEPRQVWYGYTF
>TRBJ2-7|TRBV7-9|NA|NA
TGTGCCAGCAGCCCCATCGGGAACGAGCAGTACTTC
CASSPIGNEQYF
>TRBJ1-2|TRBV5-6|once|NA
TGTGCCAGCAGCCCCCCGGCCGGGGGGTATGGCTACACCTTC
CASSPPAGGYGYTF
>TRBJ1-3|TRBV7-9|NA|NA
TGTGCCAGCAGCTCAAATGCTGGAAACACCATATATTTT
CASSSNAGNTIYF
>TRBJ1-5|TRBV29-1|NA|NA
TGCAGCCTGCGCCGTTATAGCAATCAGCCCCAGCATTTT
CSLRRYSNQPQHF
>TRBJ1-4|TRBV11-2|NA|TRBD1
TGTGCCAGCAGCTCTACCGGGACAGGGGGCGAAAAACTGTTTTTT
CASSSTGTGGEKLFF
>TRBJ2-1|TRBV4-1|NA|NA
TGCGCCAGCAGCCAACTCGGGTACAATGAGCAGTTCTTC
CASSQLGYNEQFF
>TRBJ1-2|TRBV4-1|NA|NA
TGCGCCAGCAGCGGGAGGGTTTCTGGCTACACCTTC
CASSGRVSGYTF
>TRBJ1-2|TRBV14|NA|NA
TGTGCCAGCAGCCAAGGCCCCTGGTTGGACAAATCTGGCTACACCTTC
CASSQGPWLDKSGYTF
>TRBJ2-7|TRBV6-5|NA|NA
TGTGCCAGCAGTTCCCGGACAAACTACGAGCAGTACTTC
CASSSRTNYEQYF
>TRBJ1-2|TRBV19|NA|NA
TGTGCCAGTAGTAATCCGGGACACCTCTACGGGTACACCTTC
CASSNPGHLYGYTF
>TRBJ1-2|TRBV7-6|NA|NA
TGTGCCAGCAGCCCACAGGGCCCCTATGGCTACACCTTC
CASSPQGPYGYTF
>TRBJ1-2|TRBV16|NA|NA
TGTGCCAGCAGCCGGGGGCGCAATGGCTACACCTTC
CASSRGRNGYTF
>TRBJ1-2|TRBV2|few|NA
TGTGCCAGCAGTGAAAGCAGGATGAACTATGGCTACACCTTC
CASSESRMNYGYTF
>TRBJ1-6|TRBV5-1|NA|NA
TGCGCCAGCAGCTTGGCCGGGGGAACTTCACCCCTCCACTTT
CASSLAGGTSPLHF
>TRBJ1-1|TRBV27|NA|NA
TGTGCCAGCAGTTTAGCTTCCGGGACAGAAGCTTTCTTT
CASSLASGTEAFF
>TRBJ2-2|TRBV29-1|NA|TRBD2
TGCAGCGTTCGCGGACTAGCGGGGGGGTACACCGGGGAGCTGTTTTTT
CSVRGLAGGYTGELFF
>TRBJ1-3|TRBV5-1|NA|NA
TGCGCCAGCAGCTTGTCCTCAGAGGACACCATATATTTT
CASSLSSEDTIYF
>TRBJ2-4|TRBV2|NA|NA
TGTGCCAGCAATCAAGACAGAGTAAACATTCAGTACTTC
CASNQDRVNIQYF
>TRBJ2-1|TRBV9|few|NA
TGTGCCAGCAGCGCCGGACGGGGGAGCTCCTACAATGAGCAGTTCTTC
CASSAGRGSSYNEQFF
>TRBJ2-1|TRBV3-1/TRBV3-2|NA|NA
TGTGCCAGCAGCCCAGCTTTGAGGTCCTACAATGAGCAGTTCTTC
CASSPALRSYNEQFF
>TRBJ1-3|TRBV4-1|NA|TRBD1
TGCGCCAGCAGCCAAGTGCAGGCTCGGACAGGGTTGAACACCATATATTTT
CASSQVQARTGLNTIYF
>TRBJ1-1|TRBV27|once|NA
TGTGCCAGCAGTCCCCAAGGAGGGCCTGAAGCTTTCTTT
CASSPQGGPEAFF
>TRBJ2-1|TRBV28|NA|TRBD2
TGTGCCAGCAGTCCCTGGCAGCGGGGGAGCTCCTACAATGAGCAGTTCTTC
CASSPWQRGSSYNEQFF
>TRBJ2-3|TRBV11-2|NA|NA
TGTGCCAGCAGCTTTGGCGGTACGCAGTATTTT
CASSFGGTQYF